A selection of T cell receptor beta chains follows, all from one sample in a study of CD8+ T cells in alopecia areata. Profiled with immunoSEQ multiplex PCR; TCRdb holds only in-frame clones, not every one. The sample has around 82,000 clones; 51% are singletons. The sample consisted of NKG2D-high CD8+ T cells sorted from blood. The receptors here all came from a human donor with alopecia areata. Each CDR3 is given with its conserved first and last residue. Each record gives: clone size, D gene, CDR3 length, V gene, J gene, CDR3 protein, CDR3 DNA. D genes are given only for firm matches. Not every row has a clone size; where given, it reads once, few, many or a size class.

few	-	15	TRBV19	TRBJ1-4	CASSSGQRDLMELFF	TGTGCCAGTAGTTCCGGACAGCGGGACTTGATGGAACTGTTTTTT
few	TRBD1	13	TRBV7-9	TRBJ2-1	CASSSDRGNEQFF	TGTGCCAGCAGCTCGGACAGGGGGAATGAGCAGTTCTTC
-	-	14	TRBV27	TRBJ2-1	CASSPRALYNEQFF	TGTGCCAGCAGCCCCCGGGCGCTTTACAATGAGCAGTTCTTC
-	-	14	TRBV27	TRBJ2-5	CASSPTDGKETQYF	TGTGCCAGCAGTCCAACAGACGGTAAAGAGACCCAGTACTTC
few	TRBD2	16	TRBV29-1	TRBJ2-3	CSVEGGTSGRADTQYF	TGCAGCGTTGAAGGGGGGACTAGCGGGAGAGCAGATACGCAGTATTTT
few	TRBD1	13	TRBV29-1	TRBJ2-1	CSAQGSSYNEQFF	TGCAGTGCACAGGGGAGCTCCTACAATGAGCAGTTCTTC
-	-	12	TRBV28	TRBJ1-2	CASSLLDGGYTF	TGTGCCAGCAGTTTACTGGACGGTGGCTACACCTTC
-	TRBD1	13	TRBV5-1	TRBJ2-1	CASTGQGAQEQFF	TGCGCCAGCACCGGACAGGGGGCACAGGAGCAGTTCTTC
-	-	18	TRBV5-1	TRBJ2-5	CASSTQDYLSGSSETQYF	TGCGCCAGCAGCACCCAGGACTACTTAAGTGGGAGTTCCGAGACCCAGTACTTC
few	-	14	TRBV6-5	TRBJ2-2	CASSYWVSSGELFF	TGTGCCAGCAGTTACTGGGTCTCGAGCGGGGAGCTGTTTTTT
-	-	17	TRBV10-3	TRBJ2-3	CAISEPALAESTDTQYF	TGTGCCATCAGTGAGCCCGCATTAGCGGAGAGCACAGATACGCAGTATTTT
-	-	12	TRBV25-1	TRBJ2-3	CASSEDLHTQYF	TGTGCCAGCAGTGAAGATCTGCATACGCAGTATTTT
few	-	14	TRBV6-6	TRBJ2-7	CASSYRLARYEQYF	TGTGCCAGCAGTTATAGGCTAGCGAGATACGAGCAGTACTTC
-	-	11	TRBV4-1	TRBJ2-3	CASTEGDTQYF	TGCGCCAGCACGGAGGGGGATACGCAGTATTTT
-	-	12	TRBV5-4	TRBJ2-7	CASSPAGDEQYF	TGTGCCAGCAGCCCCGCCGGGGATGAGCAGTACTTC
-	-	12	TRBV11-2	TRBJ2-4	CASSPTGNIQYF	TGTGCCAGCAGCCCGACAGGAAACATTCAGTACTTC
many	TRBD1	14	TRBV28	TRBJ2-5	CASSAGQAQETQYF	TGTGCCAGCAGTGCCGGACAGGCTCAAGAGACCCAGTACTTC
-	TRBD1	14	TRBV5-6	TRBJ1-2	CASSSDDRAHGYTF	TGTGCCAGCAGCTCGGACGACAGGGCCCATGGCTACACCTTC
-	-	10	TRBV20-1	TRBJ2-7	CSASLNEQYF	TGCAGTGCTAGCCTAAACGAGCAGTACTTC
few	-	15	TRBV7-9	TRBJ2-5	CASREPTGQGETQYF	TGTGCCAGCAGGGAGCCGACAGGCCAGGGGGAGACCCAGTACTTC
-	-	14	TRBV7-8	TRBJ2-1	CASSLVTGGDEQFF	TGTGCCAGCAGCTTAGTAACAGGTGGAGATGAGCAGTTCTTC
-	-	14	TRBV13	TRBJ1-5	CASSFGGKSQPQHF	TGTGCCAGCAGCTTTGGAGGGAAGAGTCAGCCCCAGCATTTT
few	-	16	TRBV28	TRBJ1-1	CASSSARGPVGTEAFF	TGTGCCAGCAGTTCGGCCAGGGGCCCAGTGGGCACTGAAGCTTTCTTT
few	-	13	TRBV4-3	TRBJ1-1	CASSQDGTSEAFF	TGCGCCAGCAGCCAAGATGGTACGTCTGAAGCTTTCTTT
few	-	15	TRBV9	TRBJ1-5	CASSVAGRGDQPQHF	TGTGCCAGCAGCGTAGCAGGGAGGGGAGATCAGCCCCAGCATTTT
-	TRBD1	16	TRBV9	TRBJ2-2	CASSVGQVTNTGELFF	TGTGCCAGCAGCGTGGGACAGGTAACGAACACCGGGGAGCTGTTTTTT